The 11 T cell receptor beta chains presented below share a single source sample, sequenced in a study of T cell clonality in common variable immunodeficiency. No cognate antigen is known for these TCRs. Study-level results: Fewer deletions and N-nucleotide insertions were reportedly seen in common variable immunodeficiency TCR beta sequences.

TCRdb's copy holds only in-frame clones and misses some; the assay was immunoSEQ multiplex PCR. The profile covers 2,000 to 2,500 clones, none occurring a single time. Sample: peripheral blood mononuclear cells. The receptors stem from a human donor with common variable immunodeficiency.

About this clone itself: The sequenced fragment ends 3 residues before the CDR3 boundary, so the rest is inferred from the germline J gene. V gene TRBV18 combines with J gene TRBJ2-2, with D possibly TRBD2 on 6 matching bases. This CDR3 contains 17 residues. V dropped 2 bases and J dropped 4 bases, with 17 bases sitting between them. Per germline, CDR1 KGHSH and CDR2 LQKENI. CDR3 DNA (partial): TGTGCCAGCTCACCAAGGAATCTGGACTACGGCACCGGGGAG. Protein sequence: CASSPRNLDYGTGE. The whole CDR3 reads CASSPRNLDYGTGELFF.

This clone was seen more than once but under ten times. The read comes to an end 3 residues before the CDR3 does, leaving the germline J gene to fill in the end. The gene calls are TRBV7-9 and TRBJ2-7; 7 bases are a match to TRBD1. Losses at the gene ends were 3 bases for V and 3 bases for J; bases not matched to a gene: 5. Germline loops: CDR1 SEHNR, CDR2 FQNEAQ (reference sequence). CDR3 size: 14 residues. This CDR3 is CASSFWGQFYEQYF. The part of the CDR3 DNA that was read is TGTGCCAGCAGCTTTTGGGGACAGTTCTACGAG.

This clone was seen a few times. From the germline J gene comes the end of the CDR3, since the read stops 3 residues before it. The rearrangement links TRBV20-1 to TRBJ1-2; D is possibly TRBD1 (6 bases). The CDR3 has 12 residues. Germline values: CDR1 DFQATT, CDR2 SNEGSKA (reference sequence). The CDR3 protein is CSASRGGGGYTF. The sequenced CDR3 bases are TGCAGTGCTAGCCGAGGTGGGGGCGGC.

Notes on this clone: The sequence runs out 3 residues before the end of the CDR3; the remainder is reconstructed from the germline J gene. The chain combines TRBV2 with TRBJ2-5; 10 bases line up with TRBD1. From germline, CDR1 is SNHLY and CDR2 FYNNEI. This CDR3 has 14 amino acids. V lost 5 bases and J lost 4; bases outside the gene matches: 4. The CDR3 bases that were read are TGTGCCAGCAGTCACGGACAGGGGGGAGAGACC. Translating it yields CASSHGQGGET. The whole CDR3 sequence reads CASSHGQGGETQYF. The complete variable domain, with remaining parts taken from reference TRBV2 and TRBJ2-5, reads EPEVTQTPSHQVTQMGQEVILRCVPISNHLYFYWYRQILGQKVEFLVSFYNNEISEKSEIFDDQFSVERPDGSNFTLKIRSTKLEDSAMYFCASSHGQGGETQYFGPGTRLLVL.

This clone was detected only a few times. The read terminates 3 residues ahead of where the CDR3 ends, so the germline J gene completes it. The chain carries TRBV6-2 or TRBV6-3 and TRBJ1-2; perhaps TRBD1 as D (6 bases). Per the germline V gene, CDR1 is MNHEY and CDR2 is SVGEGT. This CDR3 is built from 12 residues. The part of the CDR3 DNA that was read is TGTGCCAGCAGGCCACAGGGTTTGGGC. Encoded protein: CASRPQGLG. The full CDR3 reads CASRPQGLGYTF.

Comments on this clone: The read terminates 3 residues ahead of where the CDR3 ends, so the germline J gene completes it. The chain employs TRBV7-9 and TRBJ2-7, with a possible D match to TRBD2 (5 bases). The V gene lost 2 bases and the J gene lost 3 bases, with 11 bases spanning the gap. The CDR3 is 14 residues long. Per germline, CDR1 SEHNR and CDR2 FQNEAQ (reference sequence). CDR3 sequence reads: CASSLSGYGYEQYF. The sequenced part of the CDR3 DNA is TGTGCCAGCAGCTTATCGGGGTATGGCTACGAG.

This clone was counted between two and nine times. Coverage ceases 3 residues before the CDR3 finishes, and the germline J gene fills in the end. The V gene is TRBV2, the J gene TRBJ1-5; D is ambiguous. Per the germline V gene, CDR1 is SNHLY and CDR2 is FYNNEI. CDR3 size: 15 residues. V was pared by 7 bases and J by 3 bases, with 16 bases between. The CDR3 protein is CASTRDNRNNQPQHF. Incomplete CDR3 DNA: TGTGCCAGCACCCGAGACAACCGAAACAATCAGCCC. Drawing the rest from reference TRBV2 and TRBJ1-5, the complete variable domain is EPEVTQTPSHQVTQMGQEVILRCVPISNHLYFYWYRQILGQKVEFLVSFYNNEISEKSEIFDDQFSVERPDGSNFTLKIRSTKLEDSAMYFCASTRDNRNNQPQHFGDGTRLSIL.

As for this clone: Read coverage stops 3 residues before the CDR3 terminus; the germline J gene supplies the remainder. The chain uses TRBV20-1 and TRBJ1-1; 8 positions agree with TRBD1. The germline gives CDR1 DFQATT, CDR2 SNEGSKA (reference sequence). J was trimmed by 3 bases and V by 2 bases; bases with no gene match: 2. CDR3 size: 13 residues. CDR3 DNA, as far as it was read: TGCAGTGCTAGAACACAGGGGGACACTGAA. This encodes CSARTQGDTE. The CDR3 as a whole reads CSARTQGDTEAFF.

Notes on this clone: Read data end 3 residues before the CDR3 end; the end is taken from the germline J gene. The V gene is TRBV6-2 or TRBV6-3, the J gene TRBJ1-1, with D unclear. Germline assignment: CDR1 MNHEY and CDR2 SVGEGT. This CDR3 region has 16 residues. Between the trimmed V and J ends, which lost 6 bases and 1 base, there was a span of 18 bases. The CDR3 is CASRSFSGSWNTEAFF. Incomplete CDR3 DNA: TGTGCCAGCAGATCCTTTTCGGGGTCTTGGAACACTGAA.

This clone qualifies as large. Sequencing ends 3 residues short of the CDR3 end; the germline J gene provides the rest. This chain uses TRBV29-1 with TRBJ2-7; weak D call: TRBD1 (8 bases). The V end lost 6 bases, the J end lost 4 bases, and 16 bases lay between the germline ends. Germline V gene sequence: CDR1 SQVTM, CDR2 ANQGSEA. CDR3 length: 13 amino acids. The sequenced part of the CDR3 DNA is TGCAGCGTCGGGGGGAACAGGGGGTACGAG. Its protein product is CSVGGNRGYE. The full-length CDR3 reads as CSVGGNRGYEQYF.

The table lists this clone with a few counts. The sequenced fragment ends 3 residues before the CDR3 boundary, so the rest is inferred from the germline J gene. The chain is built from TRBV19 and TRBJ2-7, with 8 bases identical to TRBD1. The CDR3 loop spans 14 amino acids. Germline CDR1 and CDR2: LNHDA and SQIVND (reference sequence). J lost 4 bases, V lost 3 bases, and 5 bases had no gene match. The sequenced part of the CDR3 DNA is TGTGCCAGTAGTATCCGGACAGGGTGGTACGAG. It yields the protein CASSIRTGWYE. The full CDR3 protein is CASSIRTGWYEQYF.